This TCR beta chain appears in the sequencing data of a study of blood T cells in healthy people across ages. Trimming shortened V by 5 bases and J by 4 bases, and 14 bases separated the two germline ends. Looked up from germline, CDR1 is MNHNS and CDR2 is SASEGT. The CDR3 loop spans 14 amino acids. With a J-beta primer mix and a sample-barcoded 5' primer, a second PCR ran about 6 to 11 cycles. TCRdb recomputed calls from the 5' RACE reads with MiXCR, one row per CDR3 protein. In the table there are some 1.4 million distinct CDR3 sequences, around 42% of which are singletons. Sequencing used blood. The chain recombines TRBV6-1 with TRBJ1-2; weak D call: TRBD1 (6 bases). The receptor was derived from a woman aged 18-29 years in good health. CDR3 residues: CASSTQGKGYGYTF. The DNA of the CDR3 is TGTGCCAGCAGTACACAGGGTAAAGGCTATGGCTACACCTTC.